The 14 T cell receptor beta chains given below trace back to one sample, sequenced in a study of control samples from healthy donors and cancer patients. The table came from immunoSEQ multiplex PCR; TCRdb's copy has only in-frame clones and leaves some out. This sample has about 130,000 clones; 87% occur once, and the top ten carry 1.5% to 2%. Sequenced: blood. Receptors originate from a man in his late teens or twenties in good health.

V is TRBV2 and J is TRBJ2-2; no clear D. The CDR3 has 10 residues. CDR1 and CDR2 (germline): SNHLY, FYNNEI. Trimming shortened V by 5 bases and J by 8 bases, and 3 bases separated the two germline ends. CDR3 amino acids: CASSRGELFF. Written as DNA, the CDR3 is TGTGCCAGCAGTCGTGGGGAGCTGTTTTTT.

The chain is built from TRBV29-1 and TRBJ2-1, with TRBD1 identical over 9 bases. This CDR3 is 14 amino acids long. J lost 8 bases, V lost 6 bases, and 11 bases had no gene match. Germline lookup yields CDR1 SQVTM and CDR2 ANQGSEA. CDR3 DNA: TGCAGCGTGCAAACAGGGGGCGCAGGCCATGAGCAGTTCTTC. It specifies CSVQTGGAGHEQFF.

This sequence joins TRBV29-1 and TRBJ1-1; D ambiguous. CDR1 SQVTM and CDR2 ANQGSEA come from the germline V gene. V was cut by 2 bases and J by 6 bases, with 16 bases left in between. The CDR3 contains 14 residues. CDR3 nucleotides: TGCAGCGTTGAATTGTCATGGGCGGACCCTGAAGCTTTCTTT. Translated: CSVELSWADPEAFF.

The chain combines TRBV29-1 with TRBJ1-1; D is undetermined. V was clipped by 6 bases and J by 0 bases, with 23 bases between them. The germline CDR1 and CDR2 sequences are SQVTM and ANQGSEA. The CDR3 runs to 17 residues. The CDR3, as DNA: TGCAGCGTGCCCGGGTTCCAGGAAAAGACCCTGAACACTGAAGCTTTCTTT. This codes for CSVPGFQEKTLNTEAFF.

The rearrangement joins TRBV7-7 to TRBJ2-1; 11 nucleotides line up with TRBD2. Trimming cost V 1 base and J 9 bases; bases outside gene matches: 8. This CDR3 region has 16 residues. The V gene's germline CDR1 is SSHAT and CDR2 FNYEAQ (reference sequence). The CDR3 is CASSLVGLAGGGEQFF. The CDR3 DNA reads as TGTGCCAGCAGCTTAGTTGGGCTAGCGGGAGGAGGTGAGCAGTTCTTC.

V and J are TRBV4-3 and TRBJ1-4; D uncertain. The CDR3 sequence is 14 residues long. V was clipped by 0 bases and J by 8 bases, with 10 bases between them. Germline assignment: CDR1 LGHNA and CDR2 YSLEER. CDR3 coding DNA: TGCGCCAGCAGCCAAGAACCCTCAGAAGAAAAACTGTTTTTT. This translates into CASSQEPSEEKLFF.

The chain carries TRBV18 and TRBJ1-5; 8 nucleotides match TRBD1. The CDR3 has 14 residues. The J segment lost 2 bases and the V segment lost 4 bases, leaving 1 base of the junction unmatched. The germline V gene has CDR1 KGHSH and CDR2 LQKENI. The CDR3 reads CASSQQGGNQPQHF. CDR3 DNA: TGTGCCAGCTCACAACAGGGGGGCAATCAGCCCCAGCATTTT. Together with reference TRBV18 and TRBJ1-5, the CDR3 gives the full variable domain: NAGVMQNPRHLVRRRGQEARLRCSPMKGHSHVYWYRQLPEEGLKFMVYLQKENIIDESGMPKERFSAEFPKEGPSILRIQQVVRGDSAAYFCASSQQGGNQPQHFGDGTRLSIL.

The chain links TRBV5-1 to TRBJ2-3; TRBD2 is a possible D gene (6 bases). Between the trimmed V and J ends, which lost 3 bases and 6 bases, there was a span of 32 bases. The CDR3 contains 20 residues. The germline gives CDR1 SGHRS, CDR2 YFSETQ. For the CDR3, the DNA is TGCGCCAGCAGCTGGCCCGACAAAAGAAGTCGGGAGTCGACAACTGATACGCAGTATTTT. This translates into CASSWPDKRSRESTTDTQYF.

This clone has a handful of counts. The V and J genes are TRBV7-9 and TRBJ1-3; D is perhaps TRBD1 (5 bases). The CDR3 loop spans 15 amino acids. Germline-derived CDR1 and CDR2 are SEHNR and FQNEAQ (reference sequence). V gave up 2 bases and J gave up 0 bases, with 8 bases separating them. CDR3 protein: CASSLLDTSGNTIYF. CDR3 nucleotide sequence: TGTGCCAGCAGCTTATTGGACACCTCTGGAAACACCATATATTTT.

The chain employs TRBV5-1 and TRBJ2-5, with D possibly TRBD2 on 6 matching bases. The length of the CDR3 is 15 residues. V dropped 4 bases and J dropped 4 bases, with 17 bases sitting between them. CDR1 and CDR2 from the germline V gene are SGHRS and YFSETQ. As DNA, the CDR3 is TGCGCCAGCAGCCGAAACCCGACTAGAGGAGAGACCCAGTACTTC. Amino acids: CASSRNPTRGETQYF. Supplemented by reference TRBV5-1 and TRBJ2-5, the full variable domain reads KAGVTQTPRYLIKTRGQQVTLSCSPISGHRSVSWYQQTPGQGLQFLFEYFSETQRNKGNFPGRFSGRQFSNSRSEMNVSTLELGDSALYLCASSRNPTRGETQYFGPGTRLLVL.

This chain uses TRBV28 with TRBJ2-4; 10 nucleotides match TRBD2. This CDR3 is built from 18 residues. Trimming cost V 4 bases and J 0 bases; bases outside gene matches: 9. Germline V CDR1 and CDR2: MDHEN, SYDVKM. The CDR3 spells CASSYRTSGDLAKNIQYF. In DNA form, the CDR3 reads TGTGCCAGCAGTTATCGTACTAGCGGGGACCTAGCCAAAAACATTCAGTACTTC.

The chain employs TRBV3-1 (or the pseudogene TRBV3-2) and TRBJ2-7; the D gene is possibly TRBD2 (6 bases). This CDR3 is 15 amino acids long. The germline CDR1 and CDR2 sequences are LGHDT and YNNKEL (reference sequence). Deletions cut 1 base from V and 6 bases from J, with 16 bases between. Here the CDR3 DNA reads TGTGCCAGCAGCCAAGGGGGTTCGGGGGTGGGCGAGCAGTACTTC. It specifies CASSQGGSGVGEQYF.

V gene TRBV14 combines with J gene TRBJ2-1; 7 positions match TRBD2. V lost 11 bases to trimming and J lost 4 bases; unmatched junction nucleotides: 11. The CDR3 length is 14 residues. Germline V gene sequence: CDR1 SGHDN, CDR2 FVKESK. CDR3 sequence (DNA): TGTGCCTCCTGCGGGAGTCTACCTTACAATGAGCAGTTCTTC. This encodes CASCGSLPYNEQFF. The entire variable domain, with the rest obtained from reference TRBV14 and TRBJ2-1, is as follows: EAGVTQFPSHSVIEKGQTVTLRCDPISGHDNLYWYRRVMGKEIKFLLHFVKESKQDESGMPNNRFLAERTGGTYSTLKVQPAELEDSGVYFCASCGSLPYNEQFFGPGTRLTVL.

The chain couples TRBV10-1 to TRBJ2-1, with TRBD2 matching over 10 bases. Trimming cost V 0 bases and J 12 bases; bases outside gene matches: 11. The CDR3 spans 16 residues. Germline V gene data show CDR1 as WNHNN and CDR2 as SYGVQD (reference sequence). CDR3 amino acids: CASSESSRLAGDMQFF. The CDR3 nucleotides are TGCGCCAGCAGTGAGTCGAGCCGCCTAGCGGGAGACATGCAGTTCTTC.